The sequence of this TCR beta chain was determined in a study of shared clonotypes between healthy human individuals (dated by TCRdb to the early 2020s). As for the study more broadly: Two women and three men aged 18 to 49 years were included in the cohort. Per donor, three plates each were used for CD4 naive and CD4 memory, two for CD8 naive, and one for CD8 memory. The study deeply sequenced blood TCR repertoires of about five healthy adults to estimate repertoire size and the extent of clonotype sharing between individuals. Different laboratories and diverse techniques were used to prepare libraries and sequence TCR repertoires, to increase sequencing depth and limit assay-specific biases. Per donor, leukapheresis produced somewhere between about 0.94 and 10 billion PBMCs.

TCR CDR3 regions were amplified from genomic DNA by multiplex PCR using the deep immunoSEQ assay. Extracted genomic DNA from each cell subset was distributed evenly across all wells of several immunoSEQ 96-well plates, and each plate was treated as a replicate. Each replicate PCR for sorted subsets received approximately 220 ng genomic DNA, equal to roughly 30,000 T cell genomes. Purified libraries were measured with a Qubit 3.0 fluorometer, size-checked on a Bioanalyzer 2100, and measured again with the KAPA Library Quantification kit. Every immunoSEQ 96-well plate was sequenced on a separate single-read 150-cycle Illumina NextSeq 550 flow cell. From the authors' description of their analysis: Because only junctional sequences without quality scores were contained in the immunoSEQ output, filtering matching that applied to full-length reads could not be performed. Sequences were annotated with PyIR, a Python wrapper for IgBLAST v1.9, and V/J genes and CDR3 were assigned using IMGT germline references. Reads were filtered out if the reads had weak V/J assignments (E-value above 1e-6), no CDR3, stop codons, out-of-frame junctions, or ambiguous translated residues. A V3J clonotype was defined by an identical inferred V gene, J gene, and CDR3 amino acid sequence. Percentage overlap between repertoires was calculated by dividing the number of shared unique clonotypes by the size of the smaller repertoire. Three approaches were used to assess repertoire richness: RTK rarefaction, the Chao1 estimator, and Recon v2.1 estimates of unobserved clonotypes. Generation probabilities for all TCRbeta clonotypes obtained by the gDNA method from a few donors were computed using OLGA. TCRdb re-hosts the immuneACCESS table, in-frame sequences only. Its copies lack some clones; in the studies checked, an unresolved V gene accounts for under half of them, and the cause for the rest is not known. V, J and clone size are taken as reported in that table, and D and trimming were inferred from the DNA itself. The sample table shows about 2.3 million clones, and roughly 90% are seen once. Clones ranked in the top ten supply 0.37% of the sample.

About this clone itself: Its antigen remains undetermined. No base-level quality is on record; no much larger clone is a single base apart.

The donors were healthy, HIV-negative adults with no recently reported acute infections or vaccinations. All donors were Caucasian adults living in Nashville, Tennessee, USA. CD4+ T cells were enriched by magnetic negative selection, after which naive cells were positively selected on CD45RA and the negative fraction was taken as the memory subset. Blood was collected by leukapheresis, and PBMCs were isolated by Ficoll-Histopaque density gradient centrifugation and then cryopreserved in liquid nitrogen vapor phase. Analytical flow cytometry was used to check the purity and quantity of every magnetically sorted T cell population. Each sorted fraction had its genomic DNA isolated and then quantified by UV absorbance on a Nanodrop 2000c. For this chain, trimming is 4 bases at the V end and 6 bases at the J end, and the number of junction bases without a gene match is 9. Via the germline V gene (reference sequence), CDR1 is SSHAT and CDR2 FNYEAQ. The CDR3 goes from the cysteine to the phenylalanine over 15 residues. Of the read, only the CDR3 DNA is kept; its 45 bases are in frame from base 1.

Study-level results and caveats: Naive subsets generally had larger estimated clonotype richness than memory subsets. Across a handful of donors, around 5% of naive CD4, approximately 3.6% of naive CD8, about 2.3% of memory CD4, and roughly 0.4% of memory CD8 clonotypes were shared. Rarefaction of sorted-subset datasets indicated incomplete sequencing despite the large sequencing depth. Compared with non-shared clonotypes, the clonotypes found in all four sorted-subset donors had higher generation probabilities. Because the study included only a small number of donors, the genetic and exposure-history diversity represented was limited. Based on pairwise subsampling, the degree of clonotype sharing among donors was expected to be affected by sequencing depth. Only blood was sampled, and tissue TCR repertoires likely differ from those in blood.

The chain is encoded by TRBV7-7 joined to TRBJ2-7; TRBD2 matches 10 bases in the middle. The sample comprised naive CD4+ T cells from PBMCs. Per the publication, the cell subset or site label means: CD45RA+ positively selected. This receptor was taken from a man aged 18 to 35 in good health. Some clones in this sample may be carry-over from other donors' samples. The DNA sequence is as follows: TGTGCCAGCAGCTATAAGCGGGAGGGGCGCGGCGAGCAGTACTTC. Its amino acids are CASSYKREGRGEQYF.